These T cell receptor beta chains were read from a single sample in a study of T cell responses to AZD1222 COVID-19 vaccine. Method: immunoSEQ multiplex PCR; TCRdb's copy keeps in-frame clones and lacks some. The table lists roughly 130,000 clones, about 94% of them singletons. The specimen was peripheral blood, collected on day 0 of AZD1222 vaccination. The receptors come from an adult in good health. CDR3s include the opening cysteine and the closing phenylalanine or tryptophan. The order of the fields is V gene, D gene, J gene, clone size, CDR3 protein, CDR3 DNA. A D gene is named only where the DNA matches it firmly. The size entry is marked missing in some rows and otherwise reads once, few, many or a size class.

TRBV2	TRBD1	TRBJ1-5	NA	CASSDPGGRGGQHF	TGTGCCAGCAGTGATCCAGGAGGCAGGGGGGGCCAGCATTTT
TRBV4-3	NA	TRBJ1-2	NA	CASSPASDSSNGYTF	TGCGCCAGCAGCCCAGCGTCGGATTCATCCAATGGCTACACCTTC
TRBV5-1	NA	TRBJ1-1	once	CASSLGRHEAFF	TGCGCCAGCAGCTTGGGACGGCATGAAGCTTTCTTT
TRBV7-3	NA	TRBJ1-1	NA	CASSEYRNTEAFF	TGTGCCAGCTCCGAATACAGGAACACTGAAGCTTTCTTT
TRBV9	TRBD2	TRBJ2-3	NA	CASSVVPSGGSTDTQYF	TGTGCCAGCAGCGTAGTTCCAAGCGGGGGTAGCACAGATACGCAGTATTTT
TRBV30	NA	TRBJ2-5	NA	CAWSAETDSQETQYF	TGTGCCTGGAGTGCTGAGACGGACTCCCAAGAGACCCAGTACTTC
TRBV6-5	NA	TRBJ1-1	NA	CASSYSFGQMNTEAFF	TGTGCCAGCAGTTACTCCTTCGGGCAGATGAACACTGAAGCTTTCTTT
TRBV12-2	NA	TRBJ1-1	NA	CASRLDLRDREVGDTEAFF	TGTGCAAGTCGCTTAGACCTTCGGGACAGGGAAGTTGGGGACACTGAAGCTTTCTTT
TRBV18	NA	TRBJ1-2	NA	CASSSQTRDSYGYTF	TGTGCCAGCTCATCCCAGACCCGGGATAGTTATGGCTACACCTTC
TRBV24-1	TRBD2	TRBJ2-1	NA	CATSDGGTSGRFEQFF	TGTGCCACCAGTGATGGGGGGACTAGCGGGAGATTTGAGCAGTTCTTC
TRBV28	NA	TRBJ1-6	NA	CASSLEGTSVPLHF	TGTGCCAGCAGTTTAGAGGGGACCTCCGTCCCCCTCCACTTT
TRBV5-4	NA	TRBJ1-4	NA	CASSLASQGLQKLFF	TGTGCCAGCAGCTTGGCTAGCCAGGGGCTACAAAAACTGTTTTTT
TRBV21-1	NA	TRBJ1-5	NA	CASTGRGRGNQPQHF	TGTGCCAGCACCGGACGAGGTCGTGGCAATCAGCCCCAGCATTTT
TRBV19	NA	TRBJ1-1	NA	CASTLDKWTEAFF	TGTGCCAGTACCCTGGACAAATGGACTGAAGCTTTCTTT
TRBV6-5	NA	TRBJ1-5	NA	CASSYSRYNQPQHF	TGTGCCAGCAGTTACTCGAGGTATAATCAGCCCCAGCATTTT
TRBV3-1/TRBV3-2	NA	TRBJ2-7	NA	CASSQDPAYEQYF	TGTGCCAGCAGCCAAGACCCGGCCTACGAGCAGTACTTC
TRBV19	NA	TRBJ1-5	NA	CASSIWEGDQPQHF	TGTGCCAGTAGTATTTGGGAGGGTGATCAGCCCCAGCATTTT
TRBV6-5	NA	TRBJ1-1	NA	CASSWEGGLNTEAFF	TGTGCCAGCAGTTGGGAGGGGGGGCTGAACACTGAAGCTTTCTTT
TRBV5-1	NA	TRBJ2-1	NA	CASRAGEYNEQFF	TGCGCCAGCAGAGCAGGGGAGTACAATGAGCAGTTCTTC
TRBV19	TRBD1	TRBJ1-3	NA	CASSTQGGNTIYF	TGTGCCAGTAGTACACAGGGGGGAAACACCATATATTTT
TRBV3-1/TRBV3-2	NA	TRBJ2-7	NA	CASSQGYEQYF	TGTGCCAGCAGCCAAGGCTACGAGCAGTACTTC
TRBV19	TRBD2	TRBJ2-3	NA	CATRTSGAVDTQYF	TGTGCCACCAGGACTAGCGGAGCCGTTGATACGCAGTATTTT
TRBV7-2	TRBD1	TRBJ1-2	NA	CASSLDRGLGYTF	TGTGCCAGCAGCTTAGACAGGGGACTTGGCTACACCTTC
TRBV5-5	TRBD1	TRBJ2-1	NA	CASSLRGGQGHNEQFF	TGTGCCAGCAGCTTGCGGGGGGGACAGGGGCACAATGAGCAGTTCTTC
TRBV14	NA	TRBJ1-2	NA	CARAYGYTF	TGTGCCAGGGCCTATGGCTACACCTTC
TRBV30	NA	TRBJ1-6	NA	CAWTPGGVSPLHF	TGTGCCTGGACGCCCGGGGGGGTCTCACCCCTCCACTTT
TRBV6-2/TRBV6-3	TRBD1	TRBJ2-4	NA	CASSLGQGADIQYF	TGTGCCAGCAGTTTGGGACAGGGGGCTGACATTCAGTACTTC
TRBV28	NA	TRBJ1-2	NA	CASTGNRVTPPDYGGYTF	TGTGCCAGCACGGGGAACCGCGTAACCCCACCCGATTATGGAGGCTACACCTTC
TRBV29-1	NA	TRBJ1-1	NA	CSVEVQGPMNTEAFF	TGCAGCGTTGAAGTTCAGGGGCCTATGAACACTGAAGCTTTCTTT
TRBV12-3/TRBV12-4	NA	TRBJ2-5	NA	CASSLGAAPTQYF	TGTGCCAGCAGTTTAGGGGCTGCCCCGACCCAGTACTTC